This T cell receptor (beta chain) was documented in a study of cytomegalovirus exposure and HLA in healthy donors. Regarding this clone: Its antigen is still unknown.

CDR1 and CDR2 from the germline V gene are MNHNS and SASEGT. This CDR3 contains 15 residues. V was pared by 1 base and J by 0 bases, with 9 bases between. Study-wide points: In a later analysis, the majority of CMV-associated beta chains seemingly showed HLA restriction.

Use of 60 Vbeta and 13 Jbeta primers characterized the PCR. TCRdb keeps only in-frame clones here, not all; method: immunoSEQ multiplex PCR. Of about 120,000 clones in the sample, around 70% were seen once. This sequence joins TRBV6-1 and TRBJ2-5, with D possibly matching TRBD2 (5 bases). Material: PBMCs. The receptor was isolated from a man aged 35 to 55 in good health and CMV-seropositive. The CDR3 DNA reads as TGTGCCAGCAGTGAAGGGGGTAGCGACCAAGAGACCCAGTACTTC. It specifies CASSEGGSDQETQYF.